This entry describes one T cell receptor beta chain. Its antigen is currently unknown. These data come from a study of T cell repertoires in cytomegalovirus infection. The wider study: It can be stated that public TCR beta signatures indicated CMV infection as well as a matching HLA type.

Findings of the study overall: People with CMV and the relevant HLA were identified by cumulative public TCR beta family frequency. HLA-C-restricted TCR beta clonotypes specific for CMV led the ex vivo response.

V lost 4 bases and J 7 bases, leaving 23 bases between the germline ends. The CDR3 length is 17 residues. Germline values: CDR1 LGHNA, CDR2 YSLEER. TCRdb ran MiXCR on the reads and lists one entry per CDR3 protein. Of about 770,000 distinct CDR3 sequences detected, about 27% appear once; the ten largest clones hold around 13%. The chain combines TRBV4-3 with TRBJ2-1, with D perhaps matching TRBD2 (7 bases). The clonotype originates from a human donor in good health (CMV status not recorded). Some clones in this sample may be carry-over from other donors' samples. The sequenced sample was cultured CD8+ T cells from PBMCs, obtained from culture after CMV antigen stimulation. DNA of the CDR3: TGCGCCAGCAGCCTGTATAAACTCGGGGGGCCGGGGAATGAGCAGTTCTTC. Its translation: CASSLYKLGGPGNEQFF.